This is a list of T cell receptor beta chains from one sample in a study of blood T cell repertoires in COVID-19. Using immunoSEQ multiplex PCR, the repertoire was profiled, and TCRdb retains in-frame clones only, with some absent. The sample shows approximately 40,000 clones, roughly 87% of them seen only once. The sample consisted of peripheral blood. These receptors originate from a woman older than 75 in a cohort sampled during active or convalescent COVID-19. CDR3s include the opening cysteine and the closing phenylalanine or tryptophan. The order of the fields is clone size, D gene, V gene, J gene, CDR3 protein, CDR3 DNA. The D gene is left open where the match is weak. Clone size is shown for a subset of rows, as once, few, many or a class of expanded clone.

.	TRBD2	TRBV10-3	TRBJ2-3	CAISASGGATDTQYF	TGTGCCATCAGTGCTAGCGGGGGGGCAACAGATACGCAGTATTTT
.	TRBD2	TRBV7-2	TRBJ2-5	CASSPPGLAETQYF	TGTGCCAGCAGCCCACCGGGACTAGCGGAGACCCAGTACTTC
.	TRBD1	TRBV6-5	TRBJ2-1	CASSTTDRGHEQFF	TGTGCCAGCAGTACGACGGACAGGGGTCATGAGCAGTTCTTC
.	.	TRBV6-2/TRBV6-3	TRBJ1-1	CASSTGTPNTEAFF	TGTGCCAGCAGTACCGGGACACCGAACACTGAAGCTTTCTTT
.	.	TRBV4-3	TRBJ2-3	CASSQDSGADTQYF	TGCGCCAGCAGCCAAGATTCAGGGGCAGATACGCAGTATTTT
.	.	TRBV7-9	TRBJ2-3	CASSLTSEITSTDTQYF	TGTGCCAGCAGCTTAACGAGTGAGATTACTAGCACAGATACGCAGTATTTT
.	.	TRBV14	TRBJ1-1	CASSQARFLERTGNAEAFF	TGTGCCAGCAGCCAAGCGAGGTTCCTAGAACGAACCGGTAACGCTGAAGCTTTCTTT
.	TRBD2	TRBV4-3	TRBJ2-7	CASSLLAGGYEQYF	TGCGCCAGCAGCCTCCTAGCGGGAGGCTACGAGCAGTACTTC
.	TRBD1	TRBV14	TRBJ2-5	CASSPTDRGQETQYF	TGTGCCAGCAGCCCTACCGACAGGGGGCAAGAGACCCAGTACTTC
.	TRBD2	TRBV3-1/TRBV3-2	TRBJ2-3	CASSQVASGVQGTQYF	TGTGCCAGCAGCCAAGTTGCTAGCGGGGTTCAAGGTACGCAGTATTTT
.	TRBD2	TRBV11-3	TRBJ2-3	CASSLGLAGVLYF	TGTGCCAGCAGCTTGGGACTAGCGGGAGTTCTGTATTTT
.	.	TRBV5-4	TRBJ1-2	CASSLALPRALAGGYTF	TGTGCCAGCAGCTTGGCCCTGCCCCGAGCGCTCGCGGGGGGCTACACCTTC
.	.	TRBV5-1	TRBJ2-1	CASSRYLLVDEQFF	TGCGCCAGCAGCCGTTACCTCCTAGTCGATGAGCAGTTCTTC
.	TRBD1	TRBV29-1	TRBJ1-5	CSASGGQGALGSNQPQHF	TGCAGCGCCTCGGGGGGACAGGGGGCGTTGGGTAGCAATCAGCCCCAGCATTTT
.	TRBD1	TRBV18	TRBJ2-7	CASSPIFIGQGFYEQYF	TGTGCCAGCTCACCTATATTCATCGGACAGGGGTTCTACGAGCAGTACTTC
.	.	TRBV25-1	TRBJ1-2	CASSVRNNGEGGNYGYTF	TGTGCCAGCAGTGTTCGCAACAACGGGGAGGGCGGAAACTATGGCTACACCTTC
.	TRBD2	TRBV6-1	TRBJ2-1	CASSELAGGYNEQFF	TGTGCCAGCAGTGAACTAGCGGGGGGATACAATGAGCAGTTCTTC
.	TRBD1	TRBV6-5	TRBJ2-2	CASSYGQGLTGELFF	TGTGCCAGCAGTTACGGACAGGGCCTAACCGGGGAGCTGTTTTTT
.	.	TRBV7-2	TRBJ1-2	CASSPHRGGYTF	TGTGCCAGCAGCCCCCACCGGGGTGGCTACACCTTC
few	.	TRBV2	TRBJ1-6	CASYRTDNSPLHF	TGTGCCAGCTACCGGACTGATAATTCACCCCTCCACTTT
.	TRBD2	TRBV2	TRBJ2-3	CASSERTSGGPRDTQYF	TGTGCCAGCAGTGAACGGACTAGCGGGGGCCCCAGAGATACGCAGTATTTT
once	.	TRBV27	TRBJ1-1	CASSLPGRIAEAFF	TGTGCCAGCAGTTTACCGGGGAGGATCGCTGAAGCTTTCTTT
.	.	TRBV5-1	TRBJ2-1	CASSLDGGDYNEQFF	TGCGCCAGCAGCTTGGATGGCGGGGATTACAATGAGCAGTTCTTC
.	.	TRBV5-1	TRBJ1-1	CASSLVQPSTEAFF	TGCGCCAGCAGCTTGGTACAGCCGAGCACTGAAGCTTTCTTT
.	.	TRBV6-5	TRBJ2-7	CASSQNRRGEQYF	TGTGCCAGCAGTCAAAACCGCAGGGGCGAGCAGTACTTC
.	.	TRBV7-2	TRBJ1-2	CACRDKGGYTF	TGTGCCTGCCGGGACAAAGGTGGCTACACCTTC
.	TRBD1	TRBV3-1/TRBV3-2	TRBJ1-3	CASSPQGADTIYF	TGTGCCAGCAGCCCACAGGGGGCGGACACCATATATTTT
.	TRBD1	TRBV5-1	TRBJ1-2	CASSLGGGRSYTF	TGCGCCAGCAGCTTGGGAGGGGGCCGGAGCTACACCTTC
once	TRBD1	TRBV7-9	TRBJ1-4	CASSLEGQGALFF	TGTGCCAGCAGCTTAGAAGGACAGGGGGCACTGTTTTTT
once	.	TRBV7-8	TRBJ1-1	CASSLGSWASNTEAFF	TGTGCCAGCAGCTTAGGGTCGTGGGCCTCGAACACTGAAGCTTTCTTT
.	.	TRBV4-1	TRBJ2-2	CASSQPTSWGTGELFF	TGCGCCAGCAGCCAGCCGACTAGTTGGGGCACCGGGGAGCTGTTTTTT
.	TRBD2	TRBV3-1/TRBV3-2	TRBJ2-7	CASSQSSGGDYEQYF	TGTGCCAGCAGCCAATCTAGCGGGGGGGACTACGAGCAGTACTTC
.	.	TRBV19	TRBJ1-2	CASSIGVNYGYTF	TGTGCCAGTAGTATCGGAGTGAACTATGGCTACACCTTC
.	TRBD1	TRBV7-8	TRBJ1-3	CASSFGETGGTGNTIYF	TGTGCCAGCAGCTTTGGTGAAACAGGGGGGACTGGAAACACCATATATTTT
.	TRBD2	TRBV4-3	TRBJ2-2	CASSQEIHGGRVNTGELFF	TGCGCCAGCAGCCAAGAAATTCATGGCGGGAGGGTGAACACCGGGGAGCTGTTTTTT
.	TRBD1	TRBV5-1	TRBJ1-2	CASSLGTGPRYGYTF	TGCGCCAGCAGCTTGGGGACAGGGCCTCGGTATGGCTACACCTTC
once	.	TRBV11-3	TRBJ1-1	CASSPRSGGNTEAFF	TGTGCCAGCAGCCCAAGGTCGGGGGGGAACACTGAAGCTTTCTTT
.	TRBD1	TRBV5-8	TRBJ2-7	CASSSPGQAEFGQYF	TGTGCCAGCAGCTCCCCGGGACAGGCTGAATTCGGGCAGTACTTC
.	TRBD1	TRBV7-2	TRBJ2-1	CASSASLNRQGNNEQFF	TGTGCCAGCAGCGCATCCCTCAATCGACAGGGGAACAATGAGCAGTTCTTC
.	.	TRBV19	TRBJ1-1	CASSIARNTEAFF	TGTGCCAGTAGTATTGCCAGGAACACTGAAGCTTTCTTT
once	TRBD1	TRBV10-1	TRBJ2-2	CASSDRGGANTGELFF	TGCGCCAGCAGTGACAGAGGGGGCGCGAACACCGGGGAGCTGTTTTTT
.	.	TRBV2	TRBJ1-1	CASNQWAENTEAFF	TGTGCCAGCAATCAATGGGCAGAGAACACTGAAGCTTTCTTT
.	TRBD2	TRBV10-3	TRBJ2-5	CAISRTRGETQYF	TGTGCCATCAGTCGGACTAGAGGGGAGACCCAGTACTTC